Following are 20 T cell receptor beta chains from one sample sequenced in a study of shared clonotypes between healthy human individuals. Repertoires were generated with immunoSEQ multiplex PCR, while TCRdb's copy carries only in-frame clones and drops some. The table includes 950,000 to 1,100,000 clones, approximately 76% detected once. The sample taken for sequencing was memory CD4+ T cells sorted from blood. Specified subset: CD45RA-negative fraction. These receptors were collected from a man between 18 and 29 years old in good health.

Of note for this clone: The sample contains more than one DNA sequence encoding this CDR3. This chain uses TRBV30 with TRBJ1-2; unclear D gene. This CDR3 is built from 14 residues. Per germline, CDR1 GTSNPN and CDR2 SVGIG (reference sequence). Trimming took off 2 bases at V and 2 bases at J, with 12 bases between the two ends. CDR3 sequence (DNA): TGTGCCTGGAGTCCCGGGCCATCAAACTATGGCTACACCTTC. Protein: CAWSPGPSNYGYTF. The full variable domain, completed using reference TRBV30 and TRBJ1-2, is SQTIHQWPATLVQPVGSPLSLECTVEGTSNPNLYWYRQAAGRGLQLLFYSVGIGQISSEVPQNLSASRPQDRQFILSSKKLLLSDSGFYLCAWSPGPSNYGYTFGSGTRLTVV.

This rearrangement joins TRBV2 to TRBJ2-3, with TRBD2 matching 10 bases. Germline CDR1 SNHLY, CDR2 FYNNEI. CDR3 length equals 14 residues. V lost 6 bases to trimming and J lost 4 bases; unmatched junction nucleotides: 4. The DNA of the CDR3 is TGTGCCAGCAGACCAGGGACTAGCGCAGATACGCAGTATTTT. This sequence encodes CASRPGTSADTQYF.

This clone was seen a single time. CDR3 region: CASGGQVNTEAFF. The CDR3 DNA follows: TGTGCCAGCGGGGGACAGGTGAACACTGAAGCTTTCTTT. This rearrangement joins TRBV7-8 to TRBJ1-1; 8 bases align to TRBD1. The trim removed 8 bases at V and 0 bases at J, leaving 2 bases unmatched. This CDR3 contains 13 residues. From germline, CDR1 is SGHVS and CDR2 FQNEAQ.

CDR3 sequence reads: CAIATGQGETQYF. The CDR3 DNA reads as TGTGCCATCGCGACCGGACAGGGGGAGACCCAGTACTTC. The chain combines TRBV10-3 with TRBJ2-5; 9 nucleotides match TRBD1. Unmatched junction bases numbered 6, after V lost 8 bases and J lost 5 bases. CDR3 length equals 13 residues. Germline-derived CDR1 and CDR2 are ENHRY and SYGVKD.

The rearrangement uses TRBV4-3 and TRBJ2-4; TRBD2 matches at 8 bases. The V gene end was trimmed by 0 bases and the J gene end by 0 bases; junction bases not matched to a gene: 16. CDR1 LGHNA and CDR2 YSLEER come from the germline V gene. The CDR3 loop spans 21 amino acids. The CDR3 reads CASSQEARSSGKGSAKNIQYF. In DNA form, the CDR3 reads TGCGCCAGCAGCCAAGAAGCTCGGAGTAGCGGGAAGGGCTCAGCCAAAAACATTCAGTACTTC.

V gene TRBV9 combines with J gene TRBJ2-3; D is ambiguous. The V end was cut by 0 bases, the J end by 4 bases, with 12 bases between. This CDR3 comprises 15 residues. The germline gives CDR1 SGDLS, CDR2 YYNGEE. The CDR3 sequence: CASSVVASEADTQYF. Here the CDR3 DNA reads TGTGCCAGCAGCGTAGTGGCCTCCGAGGCAGATACGCAGTATTTT.

The chain couples TRBV6-1 to TRBJ1-1; 7 bases are shared with TRBD1. Germline V CDR1 and CDR2: MNHNS, SASEGT. With 8 bases clipped from V and 7 bases from J, the junction kept 10 bases outside the gene matches. This CDR3 region has 13 residues. CDR3 bases: TGTGCCAGCCAAAAAACAGGGGCTCATGAAGCTTTCTTT. The encoded protein is CASQKTGAHEAFF.

The chain carries TRBV7-3 and TRBJ2-2; TRBD1 matches 7 bases. This CDR3 is 14 amino acids long. V shed 5 bases and J 10 bases; nucleotides not matched to a gene: 10. In germline, CDR1 is SGHTA, CDR2 FQGTGA. The CDR3 spells CASSARRGKEELFF. As DNA, the CDR3 is TGTGCCAGCAGCGCTCGCAGGGGGAAGGAGGAGCTGTTTTTT.

CDR3 residues: CASSHNTYEQYF. The CDR3 DNA reads as TGTGCCAGCAGCCACAACACCTACGAGCAGTACTTC. V is TRBV7-2 and J is TRBJ2-7; D call uncertain. The CDR3 spans 12 residues. The germline V gene encodes CDR1 SGHTA and CDR2 FQGNSA. V lost 5 bases and J 2 bases, leaving 7 bases between the germline ends. Full variable domain (rest looked up from reference TRBV7-2 and TRBJ2-7): GAGVSQSPSNKVTEKGKDVELRCDPISGHTALYWYRQSLGQGLEFLIYFQGNSAPDKSGLPSDRFSAERTGGSVSTLTIQRTQQEDSAVYLCASSHNTYEQYFGPGTRLTVT.

This chain uses TRBV28 with TRBJ2-2, with D perhaps matching TRBD1 (6 bases). Germline V gives CDR1 MDHEN, CDR2 SYDVKM. The CDR3 loop spans 17 amino acids. Trimming removed 3 bases from V and 3 bases from J, with 17 bases in between. The CDR3 DNA sequence: TGTGCCAGCAGTTTTAATCGGTGGGGGCTGGACACCGGGGAGCTGTTTTTT. As protein: CASSFNRWGLDTGELFF.

The chain carries TRBV7-9 and TRBJ1-3; no clear D. V lost 8 bases, J lost 3 bases, and 8 bases lay in between. The CDR3 sequence is 12 residues long. Germline-derived CDR1 and CDR2 are SEHNR and FQNEAQ (reference sequence). The CDR3 spells CASETNGNTIYF. The CDR3 DNA reads as TGTGCCAGCGAAACCAATGGAAACACCATATATTTT.

The rearrangement joins TRBV6-4 to TRBJ2-3; TRBD2 might be the D (5 bases). Germline CDR1 is MRHNA and CDR2 is SNTAGT. The CDR3 spans 14 residues. Trimming took 7 bases from V and 1 from J, leaving 12 bases between them. The DNA of the CDR3 is TGTGCCAGCAACAAACTAGGTTGCACAGATACGCAGTATTTT. This sequence encodes CASNKLGCTDTQYF.

As to this clone: Other DNA sequences within the sample encode an identical CDR3. The chain couples TRBV11-2 to TRBJ2-3; D unresolved. V was trimmed by 4 bases and J by 4 bases, leaving 3 bases between them. The CDR3 runs to 11 residues. Germline V CDR1 and CDR2: SGHAT, FQNNGV. CDR3 nucleotides: TGTGCCAGCAGCTCGTCAGATACGCAGTATTTT. It codes for CASSSSDTQYF.

The rearrangement uses TRBV10-3 and TRBJ2-5; possibly TRBD1 for D (6 bases). The CDR3 loop spans 15 amino acids. Trimming removed 4 bases from V and 4 bases from J, with 16 bases in between. Germline CDR1 reads ENHRY; CDR2 reads SYGVKD. This CDR3 reads CAISVGRGKGETQYF. In DNA, the CDR3 is TGTGCCATCAGTGTGGGCAGGGGAAAGGGAGAGACCCAGTACTTC.

The V and J genes are TRBV7-9 and TRBJ1-2; 9 bases are a match to TRBD1. Germline loops: CDR1 SEHNR, CDR2 FQNEAQ (reference sequence). Trimming at V came to 5 bases and at J to 5 bases, leaving 9 bases not matched to a gene. The CDR3 loop spans 15 amino acids. The CDR3 loop is CASSPSGQGIYGYTF. Here the CDR3 DNA reads TGTGCCAGCAGCCCCTCCGGACAGGGGATTTATGGCTACACCTTC. Combining the CDR3 with reference TRBV7-9 and TRBJ1-2 gives the whole variable domain DTGVSQNPRHKITKRGQNVTFRCDPISEHNRLYWYRQTLGQGPEFLTYFQNEAQLEKSRLLSDRFSAERPKGSFSTLEIQRTEQGDSAMYLCASSPSGQGIYGYTFGSGTRLTVV.

With respect to this clone: A read error may account for a junction end that differs from germline. The rearrangement links TRBV5-4 to TRBJ1-2; D remains unclear. The CDR3 extends over 13 amino acids. Germline CDR1 and CDR2: SGHNT and YYREEE (reference sequence). The CDR3 DNA reads as TGTGCCAGCAGCCAAGATCGAGGCAGAAGCGTAATCTTC. Translated, it gives CASSQDRGRSVIF.

The chain has TRBV2 and TRBJ1-3; perhaps TRBD1 as D (5 bases). The CDR3 has 15 amino acids. Trimming stripped 1 base from V and 4 bases from J, with 11 bases between. In germline, CDR1 is SNHLY, CDR2 FYNNEI. The CDR3 nucleotides read TGTGCCAGCAGTGAAGAGGTTAGGGGCGGAAACACCATATATTTT. This codes for CASSEEVRGGNTIYF.

This clone was seen only a few times. The chain is built from TRBV9 and TRBJ2-3; tentatively, D is TRBD1 or TRBD2 (5 bases each). Germline CDR1 and CDR2: SGDLS and YYNGEE. The CDR3 consists of 13 residues. V lost 0 bases, J lost 8 bases, and 10 bases lay in between. CDR3 sequence: CASSVGWDGTQYF. In DNA, the CDR3 is TGTGCCAGCAGCGTAGGTTGGGACGGTACGCAGTATTTT.

The V gene is TRBV5-1, the J gene TRBJ2-2; 8 bases are a match to TRBD1. J gave up 6 bases and V 4 bases, and 5 bases lay outside the gene matches. Per the germline V gene, CDR1 is SGHRS and CDR2 is YFSETQ. The CDR3 extends over 14 amino acids. The CDR3 loop is CASSKRTGSGELFF. The CDR3 DNA reads as TGCGCCAGCAGCAAACGGACAGGGTCCGGGGAGCTGTTTTTT.

The genes are TRBV7-2 and TRBJ1-5; D is undetermined. Germline-derived CDR1 and CDR2 are SGHTA and FQGNSA. V was trimmed by 5 bases and J by 9 bases, leaving 14 bases between them. The CDR3 sequence is 13 residues long. CDR3 sequence: CASSPEVNRPQHF. The CDR3 bases are TGTGCCAGCAGCCCCGAGGTGAACCGGCCCCAGCATTTT.